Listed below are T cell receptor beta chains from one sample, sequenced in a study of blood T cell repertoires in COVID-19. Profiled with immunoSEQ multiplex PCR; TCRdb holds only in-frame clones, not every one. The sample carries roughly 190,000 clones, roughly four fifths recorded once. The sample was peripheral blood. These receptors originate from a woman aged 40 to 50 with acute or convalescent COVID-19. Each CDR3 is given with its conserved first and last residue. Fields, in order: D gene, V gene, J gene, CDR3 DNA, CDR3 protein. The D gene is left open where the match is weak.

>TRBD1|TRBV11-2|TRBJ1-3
TGTGCCAGCAGCCAAGTCAGGGGGTCTGGAAACACCATATATTTT
CASSQVRGSGNTIYF
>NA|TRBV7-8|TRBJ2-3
TGTGCCAGCACGGACAGAAACTCAGATACGCAGTATTTT
CASTDRNSDTQYF
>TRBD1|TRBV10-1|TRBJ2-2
TGCGCCAGCAGTCCGGACAGGGCGGCAGGGGACACCGGGGAGCTGTTTTTT
CASSPDRAAGDTGELFF
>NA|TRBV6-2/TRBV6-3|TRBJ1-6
TGTGCCAGCAGTTCATATAATTCACCCCTCCACTTT
CASSSYNSPLHF
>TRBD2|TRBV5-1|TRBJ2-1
TGCGCCAGCAGCTTGAGTTCGGGACTAGCTAATGAGCAGTTCTTC
CASSLSSGLANEQFF
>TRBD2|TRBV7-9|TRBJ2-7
TGTGCCAGCAGCCTTCTAGCGGCCCACGAGCAGTACTTC
CASSLLAAHEQYF
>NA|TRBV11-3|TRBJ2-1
TGTGCCAGCAGCTTAAGGACAACCCAAAGCTCCTACAATGAGCAGTTCTTC
CASSLRTTQSSYNEQFF
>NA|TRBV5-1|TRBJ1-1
TGCGCCAGCAGCTCGACAGGAAACACTGAAGCTTTCTTT
CASSSTGNTEAFF
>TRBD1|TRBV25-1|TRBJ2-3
TGTGCCAGCAGCCTCCCCCGGGGACAGGGGGCCACAGATACGCAGTATTTT
CASSLPRGQGATDTQYF
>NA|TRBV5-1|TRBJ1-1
TGCGCCAGCTCAATTACTTCCGTCGGGGAGTCTGAAGCTTTCTTT
CASSITSVGESEAFF